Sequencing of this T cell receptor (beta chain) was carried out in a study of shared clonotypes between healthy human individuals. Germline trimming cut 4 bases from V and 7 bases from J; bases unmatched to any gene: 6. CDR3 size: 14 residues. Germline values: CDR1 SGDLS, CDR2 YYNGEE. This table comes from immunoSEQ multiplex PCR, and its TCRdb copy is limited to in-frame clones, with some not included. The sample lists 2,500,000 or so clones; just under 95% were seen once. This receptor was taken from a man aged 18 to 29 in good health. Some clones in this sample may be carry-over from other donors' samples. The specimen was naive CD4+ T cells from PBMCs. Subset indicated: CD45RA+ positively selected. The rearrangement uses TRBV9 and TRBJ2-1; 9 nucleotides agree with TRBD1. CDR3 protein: CASSPGQGLNEQFF. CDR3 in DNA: TGTGCCAGCAGCCCGGGACAGGGACTTAATGAGCAGTTCTTC.